The clone carrying this TCR beta chain came up once. This sample is drawn from a study of blood T cell repertoires in COVID-19. Looking at the study overall: T cells, B-cell-depleted T cells, or PBMCs supplied cDNA or gDNA.

Sequencing was performed with immunoSEQ multiplex PCR; in TCRdb, only in-frame clones are kept and a portion is missing. The top ten hold about 1.5% of the sample, which has 350,000 to 500,000 clones, more than 70% seen once. Cohort allocation depended upon clinical history that participants reported. The CDR3 totals 13 residues. Germline V gives CDR1 SEHNR, CDR2 FQNEAQ (reference sequence). V was trimmed by 4 bases and J by 6 bases, leaving 10 bases between them. J is TRBJ2-1 and V is TRBV7-9; weak D call: TRBD1 (6 bases). Sequencing input: PBMCs or T cells enriched from blood (not recorded which). This clonotype was obtained from a woman in her late teens or twenties who had been exposed to COVID-19. In DNA form, the CDR3 reads TGTGCCAGCAGCTCAGGGGCAGTCAATGAGCAGTTCTTC. Its protein is CASSSGAVNEQFF.